A single sample is the source of the 30 T cell receptor beta chains below, sequenced in a study of T cells in localized non-small cell lung cancer. The table came from immunoSEQ multiplex PCR; TCRdb's copy has only in-frame clones and leaves some out. The sample includes 23,000 or so clones, approximately 90% of them seen just once. Specimen: peripheral blood, collected before any cancer treatment. The receptors stem from a woman aged 35-70 years with stage I lung adenocarcinoma.

The CDR3 loop is CASSLEGRGEETQYF. The CDR3 bases are TGTGCCAGCAGCTTAGAGGGCAGAGGGGAAGAGACCCAGTACTTC. The chain combines TRBV7-9 with TRBJ2-5, with D possibly called TRBD1 or TRBD2 (5 bases each). Germline CDR1 reads SEHNR; CDR2 reads FQNEAQ (reference sequence). Trimming took 1 base from V and 3 from J, leaving 12 bases between them. CDR3 size: 15 residues.

V gene TRBV5-5 combines with J gene TRBJ2-7; 8 bases are a match to TRBD1. V shed 2 bases and J 1 base; nucleotides not matched to a gene: 8. The CDR3 extends over 16 amino acids. The germline gives CDR1 SGHKS, CDR2 YYEKEE (reference sequence). The CDR3 reads CASSLWGQVTSYEQYF. The CDR3 DNA reads TGTGCCAGCAGCTTATGGGGACAGGTAACTTCCTACGAGCAGTACTTC.

V is TRBV19 and J is TRBJ1-3; D is undetermined. CDR1 and CDR2 from the germline V gene are LNHDA and SQIVND (reference sequence). This CDR3 contains 13 residues. Trimming took off 2 bases at V and 0 bases at J, with 2 bases between the two ends. CDR3 nucleotide sequence: TGTGCCAGTAGTATATCCTCTGGAAACACCATATATTTT. Translation: CASSISSGNTIYF.

In its sample, this clone was seen once. This rearrangement joins TRBV7-2 to TRBJ2-3; 9 positions match TRBD2. This CDR3 contains 15 residues. Trimming took 5 bases from V and 0 from J; bases not matched to a gene: 3. Germline V gene lookup returns CDR1 SGHTA and CDR2 FQGNSA. This CDR3 is CASSRGLASTDTQYF. The DNA of the CDR3 is TGTGCCAGCAGCCGTGGACTAGCGAGCACAGATACGCAGTATTTT.

This chain joins TRBV2 and TRBJ1-5, with 9 bases matching TRBD1. The CDR3 spans 15 residues. Germline CDR1 SNHLY, CDR2 FYNNEI. V lost 5 bases to trimming and J lost 1 base; unmatched junction nucleotides: 3. DNA for the CDR3: TGTGCCAGCAGTACACAGGGGGCCAGCAATCAGCCCCAGCATTTT. Protein sequence: CASSTQGASNQPQHF.

The chain carries TRBV19 and TRBJ1-2, with D perhaps TRBD1 (5 bases). The CDR3 totals 13 residues. The V end was cut by 5 bases, the J end by 4 bases, with 11 bases between. CDR1 is LNHDA, CDR2 SQIVND, per germline (reference sequence). The CDR3 DNA follows: TGTGCCAGTAGTGAGGGGACGGTCTATGGCTACACCTTC. Translating gives CASSEGTVYGYTF. The full variable domain, with the rest looked up from reference TRBV19 and TRBJ1-2, is DGGITQSPKYLFRKEGQNVTLSCEQNLNHDAMYWYRQDPGQGLRLIYYSQIVNDFQKGDIAEGYSVSREKKESFPLTVTSAQKNPTAFYLCASSEGTVYGYTFGSGTRLTVV.

Only one count was recorded for this clone. The chain couples TRBV28 to TRBJ2-7; D is undetermined. Trimming removed 4 bases at V and 3 bases at J, with 10 bases between. The CDR3 contains 13 residues. From germline, CDR1 is MDHEN and CDR2 SYDVKM. The CDR3 DNA reads as TGTGCCAGCAGTTCCCTACCTCACTACGAGCAGTACTTC. Translation gives CASSSLPHYEQYF.

The CDR3 DNA reads TGCAGCGGGAGCCGACGCATACAAGAGACCCAGTACTTC. As protein: CSGSRRIQETQYF. This sequence joins TRBV29-1 and TRBJ2-5; no firm D call. V lost 7 bases and J 2 bases, leaving 14 bases between the germline ends. This CDR3 is built from 13 residues. CDR1 and CDR2 from the germline V gene are SQVTM and ANQGSEA.

The rearrangement links TRBV11-2 to TRBJ2-6; D gene unclear. Germline CDR1 reads SGHAT; CDR2 reads FQNNGV. This CDR3 has 15 residues. V was shortened by 4 bases and J by 4 bases, with 11 bases between the two germline ends. The CDR3 DNA reads as TGTGCCAGCAGCTCCATCCGATCCGGGGCCAACGTCCTGACTTTC. It specifies CASSSIRSGANVLTF.

The rearrangement uses TRBV5-1 and TRBJ2-7; perhaps TRBD2 as D (6 bases). From germline, CDR1 is SGHRS and CDR2 YFSETQ. The germline V and J ends were trimmed by 4 bases and 2 bases, with 13 bases remaining between them. The CDR3 length is 14 residues. The CDR3 sequence is CASSQDYQTYEQYF. The CDR3 region has the DNA TGCGCCAGCAGCCAGGACTACCAAACCTACGAGCAGTACTTC.

The chain joins TRBV11-2 to TRBJ1-2; a possible D gene is TRBD1 (6 bases). The V end was cut by 1 base, the J end by 2 bases, with 11 bases between. Germline V lookup: CDR1 SGHAT, CDR2 FQNNGV. The CDR3 runs to 15 residues. The CDR3 region is CASSLGPDRNYGYTF. CDR3 bases: TGTGCCAGCAGCTTAGGCCCCGACAGGAACTATGGCTACACCTTC. Supplemented by reference TRBV11-2 and TRBJ1-2, the full variable domain reads EAGVAQSPRYKIIEKRQSVAFWCNPISGHATLYWYQQILGQGPKLLIQFQNNGVVDDSQLPKDRFSAERLKGVDSTLKIQPAKLEDSAVYLCASSLGPDRNYGYTFGSGTRLTVV.

The chain carries TRBV29-1 and TRBJ2-1; 13 bases agree with TRBD2. V dropped 6 bases and J dropped 5; count of bases not matched to a gene: 4. CDR1 is SQVTM and CDR2 is ANQGSEA in the germline V gene. This CDR3 is built from 14 residues. CDR3 amino acids: CSVTGTSGDNEQFF. In DNA, the CDR3 is TGCAGCGTGACCGGGACTAGCGGGGACAATGAGCAGTTCTTC.

The V gene is TRBV9, the J gene TRBJ2-7, with TRBD2 matching 10 bases. Germline trimming cut 1 base from V and 2 bases from J; bases unmatched to any gene: 6. The CDR3 is 16 amino acids. CDR1 and CDR2 (germline): SGDLS, YYNGEE. The CDR3 DNA sequence: TGTGCCAGCAGCGTACAGCCTAGCGGGAGTACCTACGAGCAGTACTTC. This translates into CASSVQPSGSTYEQYF.

This clone was seen a single time. J is TRBJ1-5 and V is TRBV5-3; D remains unclear. TRBV5-3 is known as an ORF, though its function is uncertain. V dropped 6 bases and J dropped 0 bases, with 19 bases sitting between them. The CDR3 is made up of 17 amino acids. The CDR3 loop reads CARIALIGGFSNQPQHF. CDR3 in DNA: TGTGCCAGAATCGCACTTATCGGTGGGTTTAGCAATCAGCCCCAGCATTTT.

This chain links TRBV6-5 with TRBJ2-7; 8 bases map to TRBD2. Germline-derived CDR1 and CDR2 are MNHEY and SVGAGI. Trimming removed 8 bases from V and 3 bases from J; junction bases left unmatched: 9. CDR3 length equals 14 residues. The CDR3: CASRTGGEDYEQYF. The CDR3, as DNA: TGTGCCAGCCGGACGGGAGGGGAAGACTACGAGCAGTACTTC.

The DNA of the CDR3 is TGCGCCAGCAGCCTTTACTACGAGCAGTACTTC. Translated: CASSLYYEQYF. The chain carries TRBV5-1 and TRBJ2-7; D ambiguous. Germline V gene sequence: CDR1 SGHRS, CDR2 YFSETQ. V was pared by 4 bases and J by 3 bases, with 5 bases between. CDR3 length: 11 residues.

The gene calls are TRBV2 and TRBJ2-2; D possibly uses TRBD1 or TRBD2 (5 bases each). The V gene's germline CDR1 is SNHLY and CDR2 FYNNEI. V gave up 5 bases and J gave up 4 bases, with 14 bases separating them. This CDR3 spans 15 amino acids. CDR3 in DNA: TGTGCCAGCAGTAATGGGACGCTCATCACCGGGGAGCTGTTTTTT. It translates to CASSNGTLITGELFF.

This chain joins TRBV4-2 and TRBJ2-2, with TRBD1 identical over 10 bases. Germline V gives CDR1 LGHNA, CDR2 YNFKEQ. The CDR3 is 16 amino acids. Trimming at V came to 1 base and at J to 4 bases, leaving 3 bases not matched to a gene. As DNA, the CDR3 is TGTGCCAGCAGCCAAGCGGGGACAGGGGTCACCGGGGAGCTGTTTTTT. Translating gives CASSQAGTGVTGELFF.

The gene calls are TRBV6-6 and TRBJ2-7; D remains unclear. The CDR3 totals 13 residues. Germline V gives CDR1 MNHNY, CDR2 SVGAGI (reference sequence). Deletions cut 2 bases from V and 3 bases from J, with 8 bases between. CDR3 in amino acids: CASSYAPGYEQYF. The CDR3 DNA reads as TGTGCCAGCAGTTACGCCCCGGGCTACGAGCAGTACTTC.

V gene TRBV5-1 combines with J gene TRBJ2-7; D might be TRBD1 (7 bases). Germline CDR1 reads SGHRS; CDR2 reads YFSETQ. V lost 3 bases and J lost 0, with 13 bases in between. The CDR3 contains 15 residues. CDR3 sequence reads: CASSYRQGGSYEQYF. The CDR3 nucleotides read TGCGCCAGCAGCTACAGACAGGGAGGCTCCTACGAGCAGTACTTC. The full variable domain, in which reference TRBV5-1 and TRBJ2-7 provide the parts outside the CDR3, is KAGVTQTPRYLIKTRGQQVTLSCSPISGHRSVSWYQQTPGQGLQFLFEYFSETQRNKGNFPGRFSGRQFSNSRSEMNVSTLELGDSALYLCASSYRQGGSYEQYFGPGTRLTVT.

This chain uses TRBV5-8 with TRBJ1-1, with D unclear. Germline V CDR1 and CDR2: SGHTS, YDEGEE. The germline V and J ends were trimmed by 1 base and 9 bases, with 10 bases remaining between them. The CDR3 runs to 12 residues. The CDR3 protein is CASSLTQQKAFF. CDR3 sequence (DNA): TGTGCCAGCAGCTTGACACAGCAGAAAGCTTTCTTT.

The V and J genes are TRBV28 and TRBJ2-5; tentatively, D is TRBD2 (6 bases). The CDR3 totals 16 residues. V was cut by 6 bases and J by 1 base, with 18 bases left in between. Germline-derived CDR1 and CDR2 are MDHEN and SYDVKM. Here the CDR3 DNA reads TGTGCCAGCAGCCTCTTCGGGGGAGCGGCCCAAGAGACCCAGTACTTC. It specifies CASSLFGGAAQETQYF. The whole variable domain, filled in from reference TRBV28 and TRBJ2-5, reads DVKVTQSSRYLVKRTGEKVFLECVQDMDHENMFWYRQDPGLGLRLIYFSYDVKMKEKGDIPEGYSVSREKKERFSLILESASTNQTSMYLCASSLFGGAAQETQYFGPGTRLLVL.

The chain links TRBV5-1 to TRBJ2-7; TRBD2 matches at 12 bases. Germline CDR1 reads SGHRS; CDR2 reads YFSETQ. The V gene end was trimmed by 2 bases and the J gene end by 2 bases; junction bases not matched to a gene: 2. The CDR3 length is 15 residues. This chain's CDR3 is CASSLRTSGTYEQYF. CDR3 bases: TGCGCCAGCAGCTTACGGACTAGCGGGACCTACGAGCAGTACTTC.

This CDR3 is CASSQTSGGPYEQYF. The CDR3 coding sequence is TGCGCCAGCAGCCAAACATCAGGGGGCCCCTACGAGCAGTACTTC. This rearrangement joins TRBV4-1 to TRBJ2-7, with 8 bases identical to TRBD1. Losses at the gene ends were 2 bases for V and 2 bases for J; bases not matched to a gene: 5. The CDR3 is made up of 15 amino acids. Germline-derived CDR1 and CDR2 are MGHRA and YSYEKL.

The table lists this clone with a few counts. The chain carries TRBV7-8 and TRBJ1-5, with D possibly TRBD1 on 5 matching bases. The CDR3 has 16 amino acids. The germline V and J ends were trimmed by 2 bases and 6 bases, with 17 bases remaining between them. Looked up from germline, CDR1 is SGHVS and CDR2 is FQNEAQ. The CDR3 DNA is TGTGCCAGCAGCTTATCCCCATGGACTAGGGGTCAGCCCCAGCATTTT. This sequence encodes CASSLSPWTRGQPQHF.

This clone was seen a handful of times. The V call is TRBV28, the J call TRBJ2-3; D call uncertain. V shed 4 bases and J shed 0 bases, with 11 bases lying between them. Germline V lookup: CDR1 MDHEN, CDR2 SYDVKM. The CDR3 has 15 residues. CDR3 residues: CASSSVRPSTDTQYF. CDR3 DNA: TGTGCCAGCAGTTCTGTGCGGCCTAGCACAGATACGCAGTATTTT. The entire variable domain, with the rest obtained from reference TRBV28 and TRBJ2-3, is as follows: DVKVTQSSRYLVKRTGEKVFLECVQDMDHENMFWYRQDPGLGLRLIYFSYDVKMKEKGDIPEGYSVSREKKERFSLILESASTNQTSMYLCASSSVRPSTDTQYFGPGTRLTVL.

The CDR3 loop reads CSATLGNTIYF. The CDR3 bases are TGCAGTGCTACCCTCGGAAACACCATATATTTT. The chain carries TRBV20-1 and TRBJ1-3; D call uncertain. V was cut by 4 bases and J by 4 bases, with 5 bases left in between. CDR1 and CDR2 (germline): DFQATT, SNEGSKA (reference sequence). The CDR3 has 11 amino acids.

This chain links TRBV28 with TRBJ2-5; 9 bases agree with TRBD1. This CDR3 spans 15 amino acids. V lost 3 bases and J lost 3; bases outside the gene matches: 5. The germline V gene has CDR1 MDHEN and CDR2 SYDVKM. Written as DNA, the CDR3 is TGTGCCAGCAGTTTGGGACAGGGAAGGAAAGAGACCCAGTACTTC. Its translation: CASSLGQGRKETQYF.

The gene calls are TRBV4-1 and TRBJ2-1, with 11 nucleotides matching TRBD1. V was pared by 2 bases and J by 7 bases, with 4 bases of the junction left unmatched. The CDR3 loop spans 15 amino acids. CDR1 and CDR2 from the germline V gene are MGHRA and YSYEKL. DNA of the CDR3: TGCGCCAGCAGCCAACACGGACAGGGGGCTAATGAGCAGTTCTTC. The encoded protein is CASSQHGQGANEQFF.

The chain joins TRBV21-1 to TRBJ1-5. TRBV21-1 is a known pseudogene. CDR3 length equals 14 residues. CDR3 protein: CASSKSKGNQPQHF. The CDR3 DNA follows: TGTGCCAGCAGCAAAAGTAAGGGAAATCAGCCCCAGCATTTT.